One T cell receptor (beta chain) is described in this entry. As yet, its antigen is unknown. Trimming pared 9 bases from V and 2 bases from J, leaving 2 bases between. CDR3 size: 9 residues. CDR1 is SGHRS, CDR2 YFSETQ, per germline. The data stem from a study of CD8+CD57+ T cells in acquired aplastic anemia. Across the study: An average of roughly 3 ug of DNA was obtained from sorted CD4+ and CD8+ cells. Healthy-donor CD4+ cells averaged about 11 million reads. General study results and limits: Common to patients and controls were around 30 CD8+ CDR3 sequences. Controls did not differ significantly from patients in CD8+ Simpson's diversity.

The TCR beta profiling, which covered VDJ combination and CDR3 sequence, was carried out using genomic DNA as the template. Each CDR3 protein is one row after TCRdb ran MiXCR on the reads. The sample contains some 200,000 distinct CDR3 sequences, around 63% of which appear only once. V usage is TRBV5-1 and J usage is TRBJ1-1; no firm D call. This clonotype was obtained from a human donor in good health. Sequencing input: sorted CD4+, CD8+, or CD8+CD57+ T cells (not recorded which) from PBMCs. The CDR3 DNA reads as TGCGCCACTAACACTGAAGCTTTCTTT. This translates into CATNTEAFF. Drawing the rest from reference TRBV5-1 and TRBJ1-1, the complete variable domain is KAGVTQTPRYLIKTRGQQVTLSCSPISGHRSVSWYQQTPGQGLQFLFEYFSETQRNKGNFPGRFSGRQFSNSRSEMNVSTLELGDSALYLCATNTEAFFGQGTRLTVV.